The 5 T cell receptor beta chains reported below all come from one sample, sequenced in a study of Ad26.COV2.S vaccination and SARS-CoV-2 variants. Clones were read by immunoSEQ multiplex PCR, and TCRdb kept only the in-frame ones, dropping some. In the table there are about 680,000 clones, around 92% of which are singletons. As for treatment: some 19 received Ad26.COV2.S at low or high dose, single or two shots; roughly five received placebo; per-sample allocation not given. Collection of samples fell on day 63 after the first vaccine or placebo injection. The starting material was peripheral blood, obtained in a trial of Ad26.COV2.S vaccine versus placebo. The receptors shown here come from a person between 18 and 59 years old who received the Ad26.COV2.S COVID-19 vaccine or a placebo.

The chain recombines TRBV7-2 with TRBJ1-4, with unresolved D. V was trimmed by 5 bases and J by 0 bases, leaving 7 bases between them. CDR3 size: 14 residues. The V gene's germline CDR1 is SGHTA and CDR2 FQGNSA. The CDR3 reads CASSPEATNEKLFF. The CDR3 bases are TGTGCCAGCAGCCCAGAAGCAACTAATGAAAAACTGTTTTTT.

This sequence joins TRBV4-2 and TRBJ2-3; 14 bases align to TRBD2. The CDR3 is 21 residues long. Trimming at V came to 2 bases and at J to 1 base, leaving 14 bases not matched to a gene. CDR1 is LGHNA and CDR2 is YNFKEQ in the germline V gene. This CDR3 reads CASSQIGGLAGDPLGTDTQYF. In nucleotides, the CDR3 is TGTGCCAGCAGCCAAATTGGGGGACTAGCGGGGGACCCTCTAGGCACAGATACGCAGTATTTT.

The chain is built from TRBV7-2 and TRBJ2-7, with TRBD2 matching over 9 bases. The CDR3 length is 15 residues. V was pared by 1 base and J by 1 base, with 2 bases of the junction left unmatched. Per germline, CDR1 SGHTA and CDR2 FQGNSA. The CDR3 sequence is CASSLGTSASYEQYF. CDR3 bases: TGTGCCAGCAGCTTAGGGACTAGCGCTTCCTACGAGCAGTACTTC.

The CDR3 here is CSVEHRLQPTEAFF. As DNA, the CDR3 is TGCAGCGTTGAACATCGGCTCCAGCCCACTGAAGCTTTCTTT. The chain couples TRBV29-1 to TRBJ1-1; D unresolved. The germline gives CDR1 SQVTM, CDR2 ANQGSEA. The CDR3 is 14 amino acids. V was pared by 2 bases and J by 4 bases, with 14 bases between. Full variable domain (remainder filled in from reference TRBV29-1 and TRBJ1-1): SAVISQKPSRDICQRGTSLTIQCQVDSQVTMMFWYRQQPGQSLTLIATANQGSEATYESGFVIDKFPISRPNLTFSTLTVSNMSPEDSSIYLCSVEHRLQPTEAFFGQGTRLTVV.

V usage is TRBV2 and J usage is TRBJ1-5; D is uncertain. CDR3 length: 14 amino acids. Germline V gives CDR1 SNHLY, CDR2 FYNNEI. V was pared by 5 bases and J by 3 bases, with 11 bases between. The CDR3 bases are TGTGCCAGCAGTCCCAGGCCCCCCAATCAGCCCCAGCATTTT. Encoded protein: CASSPRPPNQPQHF. Variable domain in full (rest from reference TRBV2 and TRBJ1-5): EPEVTQTPSHQVTQMGQEVILRCVPISNHLYFYWYRQILGQKVEFLVSFYNNEISEKSEIFDDQFSVERPDGSNFTLKIRSTKLEDSAMYFCASSPRPPNQPQHFGDGTRLSIL.